The 28 T cell receptor beta chains below were found in one sample sequenced in a study of graft-versus-host responses after intestinal transplantation. For these TCRs, the target antigens are not known. The repertoire was sequenced with immunoSEQ multiplex PCR; TCRdb's copy has only in-frame clones and lacks some. The sample yields around 97,000 clones, approximately 90% seen once. The starting material was unstimulated CD8+ T cells sorted from spleen or lymph node cells, obtained before intestinal transplant. Receptor source: a human donor who received an intestinal transplant.

J is TRBJ1-2 and V is TRBV4-1; a possible D gene is TRBD1 (5 bases). This CDR3 is 15 amino acids long. Germline loops: CDR1 MGHRA, CDR2 YSYEKL. Trimming removed 3 bases at V and 1 base at J, with 12 bases between. The CDR3 here is CASSQPPGGNYGYTF. CDR3 DNA sequence: TGCGCCAGCAGCCAGCCCCCGGGGGGTAACTATGGCTACACCTTC.

This clone appeared a few times. CDR3 DNA: TGTGCCAGCAGTTACGGTGTGGGGACACTTAATTCACCCCTCCACTTT. This sequence encodes CASSYGVGTLNSPLHF. The rearrangement uses TRBV27 and TRBJ1-6, with D perhaps matching TRBD1 (6 bases). CDR1 MNHEY and CDR2 SMNVEV come from the germline V gene (reference sequence). The CDR3 is made up of 16 amino acids. Between the trimmed V and J ends, which lost 4 bases and 6 bases, there was a span of 16 bases.

At least ten counts were recorded for this clone. CDR3 residues: CASSRTLEAFF. The CDR3, as DNA: TGTGCCAGCAGTCGGACCTTGGAAGCTTTCTTT. The chain carries TRBV11-2 and TRBJ1-1; D remains ambiguous. The CDR3 loop spans 11 amino acids. The germline V and J ends were trimmed by 6 bases and 8 bases, with 10 bases remaining between them. CDR1 is SGHAT and CDR2 is FQNNGV in the germline V gene.

The J gene is TRBJ2-7, the V gene TRBV28; D uncertain. The CDR3 covers 16 residues. V lost 5 bases and J lost 4, with 21 bases in between. In germline, CDR1 is MDHEN, CDR2 SYDVKM. The CDR3 reads CASSRNAWLDLYEQYF. Here the CDR3 DNA reads TGTGCCAGCAGTCGAAACGCCTGGTTGGATTTGTACGAGCAGTACTTC.

This clone was picked up one time. V is TRBV5-1 and J is TRBJ2-7; 10 nucleotides match TRBD2. V shed 4 bases, J shed 0 bases, and the junction held 1 base outside the gene matches. The CDR3 contains 14 residues. Looked up from germline, CDR1 is SGHRS and CDR2 is YFSETQ. The CDR3 is CASSRTSGSYEQYF. CDR3 nucleotide sequence: TGCGCCAGCAGCCGGACTAGCGGCTCCTACGAGCAGTACTTC.

V usage is TRBV9 and J usage is TRBJ1-6; D is unresolved. CDR1 and CDR2 (germline): SGDLS, YYNGEE. Trimming took 4 bases from V and 6 from J, leaving 14 bases between them. The CDR3 loop spans 15 amino acids. CDR3 residues: CASSTRERSNSPLHF. In nucleotides, the CDR3 is TGTGCCAGCAGCACGAGGGAGCGTAGTAATTCACCCCTCCACTTT.

The chain employs TRBV5-6 and TRBJ1-1; D is possibly TRBD1 (5 bases). Germline assignment: CDR1 SGHDT and CDR2 YYEEEE. V was shortened by 4 bases and J by 4 bases, with 8 bases between the two germline ends. The CDR3 contains 12 residues. The CDR3 sequence: CASSRGSTEAFF. In DNA, the CDR3 is TGTGCCAGCAGCCGGGGGAGCACTGAAGCTTTCTTT. Combining the CDR3 with reference TRBV5-6 and TRBJ1-1 gives the whole variable domain DAGVTQSPTHLIKTRGQQVTLRCSPKSGHDTVSWYQQALGQGPQFIFQYYEEEERQRGNFPDRFSGHQFPNYSSELNVNALLLGDSALYLCASSRGSTEAFFGQGTRLTVV.

The J gene is TRBJ2-5, the V gene TRBV7-9; no clear D gene. The J call may be in error: the DNA end matches TRBJ2-7 better. Germline CDR1 reads SEHNR; CDR2 reads FQNEAQ (reference sequence). The CDR3 spans 14 residues. The CDR3: CASSLASSSYEQYF. The CDR3 DNA follows: TGTGCCAGCAGCTTAGCGTCGAGCTCCTACGAGCAGTACTTC.

This clone was seen just once. V gene TRBV5-1 combines with J gene TRBJ2-2; 11 nucleotides agree with TRBD2. Germline V lookup: CDR1 SGHRS, CDR2 YFSETQ. CDR3 length equals 14 residues. The V and J ends lost 1 base and 9 bases, in that order; junction bases with no gene match: 2. CDR3 bases: TGCGCCAGCAGCTTGACTAGCGGGAGCAGGGAGCTGTTTTTT. This gives the protein CASSLTSGSRELFF.

This clone was seen only once. The chain combines TRBV28 with TRBJ1-4; D is undetermined. The CDR3 loop spans 12 amino acids. CDR1 is MDHEN, CDR2 SYDVKM, per germline. The germline V and J ends were trimmed by 5 bases and 5 bases, with 6 bases remaining between them. CDR3 in amino acids: CASSNSNEKLFF. CDR3 sequence (DNA): TGTGCCAGCAGTAATTCAAATGAAAAACTGTTTTTT. The whole variable domain, filled in from reference TRBV28 and TRBJ1-4, reads DVKVTQSSRYLVKRTGEKVFLECVQDMDHENMFWYRQDPGLGLRLIYFSYDVKMKEKGDIPEGYSVSREKKERFSLILESASTNQTSMYLCASSNSNEKLFFGSGTQLSVL.

V usage is TRBV6-1 and J usage is TRBJ1-1; D unclear. The CDR3 has 15 amino acids. The V end lost 6 bases, the J end lost 2 bases, and 16 bases lay between the germline ends. The germline CDR1 and CDR2 sequences are MNHNS and SASEGT. The CDR3: CASRAREGSNTEAFF. Written as DNA, the CDR3 is TGTGCCAGCAGGGCACGAGAGGGAAGCAACACTGAAGCTTTCTTT.

The table lists this clone with a count of one. The chain has TRBV6-1 and TRBJ2-7; 13 bases fit TRBD2. V lost 3 bases and J lost 3; bases outside the gene matches: 14. The CDR3 covers 19 residues. Germline V gene sequence: CDR1 MNHNS, CDR2 SASEGT. The CDR3 reads CASSDTFIWGLAGIYEQYF. In nucleotides, the CDR3 is TGTGCCAGCAGTGACACATTTATATGGGGACTAGCGGGAATCTACGAGCAGTACTTC.

The rearrangement joins TRBV27 to TRBJ1-1; 11 bases are shared with TRBD1. Looked up from germline, CDR1 is MNHEY and CDR2 is SMNVEV (reference sequence). The CDR3 consists of 14 residues. J was trimmed by 6 bases and V by 6 bases; bases with no gene match: 6. This CDR3 reads CASSSDRGQAEAFF. The CDR3 DNA sequence: TGTGCCAGCAGCTCGGACAGGGGGCAAGCTGAAGCTTTCTTT.

This chain uses TRBV7-6 with TRBJ2-2; D call uncertain. Trimming cost V 5 bases and J 1 base, with 5 bases left between them. This CDR3 region has 13 residues. Per the germline V gene, CDR1 is SGHVS and CDR2 is FNYEAQ. This CDR3 is CASSGWNTGELFF. For the CDR3, the DNA is TGTGCCAGCAGCGGTTGGAACACCGGGGAGCTGTTTTTT.

The chain employs TRBV27 and TRBJ2-7, with D possibly TRBD2 on 6 matching bases. There are 14 residues in the CDR3. Trimming left V 4 bases short and J 3 bases short, with 13 bases between. The germline gives CDR1 MNHEY, CDR2 SMNVEV (reference sequence). The CDR3 reads CASSSLADHYEQYF. The CDR3 nucleotides are TGTGCCAGCAGTTCCTTAGCGGACCACTACGAGCAGTACTTC.

The CDR3 DNA reads as TGCGCCAGCAGTGATGGGTTTGTTACGCAGCCCCAGCATTTT. It is translated as CASSDGFVTQPQHF. The V call is TRBV10-2, the J call TRBJ1-5; D is ambiguous. CDR3 length: 14 residues. Germline CDR1 WSHSY, CDR2 SAAADI. V dropped 3 bases and J dropped 7 bases, with 13 bases sitting between them.

The rearrangement uses TRBV15 and TRBJ1-4; D is unclear. CDR3 length: 18 amino acids. Between the trimmed V and J ends, which lost 1 base and 0 bases, there was a span of 15 bases. The germline CDR1 and CDR2 sequences are LNHNV and YYDKDF (reference sequence). The CDR3 reads CATSRVGAGDATNEKLFF. The CDR3 nucleotides are TGTGCCACCAGCAGAGTCGGAGCAGGCGACGCAACTAATGAAAAACTGTTTTTT.

This clone has only one observation. The V call is TRBV29-1, the J call TRBJ2-3, with unresolved D. Trimming took 7 bases from V and 0 from J, leaving 11 bases between them. This CDR3 contains 13 residues. The V gene's germline CDR1 is SQVTM and CDR2 ANQGSEA. Here the CDR3 reads CSAVKDSTDTQYF. CDR3 nucleotide sequence: TGCAGCGCCGTCAAAGACAGCACAGATACGCAGTATTTT.

The chain uses TRBV15 and TRBJ2-5; D not resolved. V lost 6 bases and J lost 5, with 7 bases in between. Germline V lookup: CDR1 LNHNV, CDR2 YYDKDF (reference sequence). This CDR3 contains 11 residues. CDR3 DNA sequence: TGTGCCACCAGTTTAGGCGAGACCCAGTACTTC. Its translation is CATSLGETQYF.

The gene calls are TRBV2 and TRBJ1-1; 8 nucleotides align to TRBD1. With V trimmed by 9 bases and J by 3 bases, 6 bases remained unmatched. The CDR3 sequence is 13 residues long. Germline V gives CDR1 SNHLY, CDR2 FYNNEI. CDR3: CARDQTGDTEAFF. DNA of the CDR3: TGTGCCAGAGACCAGACAGGGGACACTGAAGCTTTCTTT. Drawing the rest from reference TRBV2 and TRBJ1-1, the complete variable domain is EPEVTQTPSHQVTQMGQEVILRCVPISNHLYFYWYRQILGQKVEFLVSFYNNEISEKSEIFDDQFSVERPDGSNFTLKIRSTKLEDSAMYFCARDQTGDTEAFFGQGTRLTVV.

The chain links TRBV11-1 to TRBJ2-3; D might be TRBD1 or TRBD2, each matching 6 bases. The V end was cut by 8 bases, the J end by 3 bases, with 21 bases between. Germline values: CDR1 SGHAT, CDR2 FQDESV (reference sequence). The CDR3 is 16 amino acids. CDR3 DNA sequence: TGTGCCAGCGGAGGGGTTATTTTCAGGGGAACAGATACGCAGTATTTT. Translated, it gives CASGGVIFRGTDTQYF.

The chain recombines TRBV9 with TRBJ1-2; 8 bases align to TRBD1. Germline assignment: CDR1 SGDLS and CDR2 YYNGEE. V trimming: 0 bases; J trimming: 8 bases; junction bases outside the gene matches: 12. The CDR3 covers 16 residues. This CDR3 is CASSVDGDRFGGGYTF. CDR3 DNA sequence: TGTGCCAGCAGCGTAGACGGGGACAGGTTCGGCGGGGGCTACACCTTC.

The chain uses TRBV19 and TRBJ1-2; no firm D call. CDR1 LNHDA and CDR2 SQIVND come from the germline V gene (reference sequence). Between the trimmed V and J ends, which lost 4 bases and 4 bases, there was a span of 13 bases. The CDR3 has 14 amino acids. In DNA, the CDR3 is TGTGCCAGTAGTACCTTCGGCAGCGGCTATGGCTACACCTTC. Amino acid sequence: CASSTFGSGYGYTF.

This clone is deemed medium-sized. The chain joins TRBV10-1 to TRBJ2-1, with a tentative D call TRBD1 (5 bases). Between the trimmed V and J ends, which lost 3 bases and 3 bases, there was a span of 6 bases. The CDR3 runs to 13 residues. Germline V gene lookup returns CDR1 WNHNN and CDR2 SYGVQD (reference sequence). The CDR3 is CASSDRDYNEQFF. The CDR3 DNA sequence: TGCGCCAGCAGTGACAGGGACTACAATGAGCAGTTCTTC.

The chain recombines TRBV29-1 with TRBJ2-2; no reliable D call. The CDR3 is 11 residues long. CDR1 SQVTM and CDR2 ANQGSEA come from the germline V gene. The V end lost 4 bases, the J end lost 7 bases, and 7 bases lay between the germline ends. CDR3 amino acids: CSVVENGELFF. The CDR3 DNA is TGCAGCGTTGTAGAGAACGGGGAGCTGTTTTTT.

This sequence joins TRBV27 and TRBJ2-3; D is perhaps TRBD2 (6 bases). The ends were cut back, 10 bases at V and 1 base at J, with 12 bases in the middle. Germline CDR1 MNHEY, CDR2 SMNVEV (reference sequence). The CDR3 spans 13 residues. The CDR3 reads CATRELGTDTQYF. The CDR3 DNA is TGTGCCACCCGGGAGTTGGGCACAGATACGCAGTATTTT.

V is TRBV10-2 and J is TRBJ2-1; D may correspond to TRBD1 or TRBD2 (5 bases each). V was shortened by 3 bases and J by 8 bases, with 23 bases between the two germline ends. The CDR3 runs to 17 residues. Germline V gene data show CDR1 as WSHSY and CDR2 as SAAADI. CDR3 in amino acids: CASSDVGGGEFIDEQFF. The CDR3 region has the DNA TGCGCCAGCAGTGATGTGGGTGGGGGTGAGTTTATTGATGAGCAGTTCTTC.

The rearrangement uses TRBV6-5 and TRBJ2-5; no reliable D call. Germline loops: CDR1 MNHEY, CDR2 SVGAGI. The length of the CDR3 is 13 residues. The V end lost 2 bases, the J end lost 2 bases, and 6 bases lay between the germline ends. CDR3 residues: CASSYGRQETQYF. CDR3 sequence (DNA): TGTGCCAGCAGTTACGGCAGACAAGAGACCCAGTACTTC.